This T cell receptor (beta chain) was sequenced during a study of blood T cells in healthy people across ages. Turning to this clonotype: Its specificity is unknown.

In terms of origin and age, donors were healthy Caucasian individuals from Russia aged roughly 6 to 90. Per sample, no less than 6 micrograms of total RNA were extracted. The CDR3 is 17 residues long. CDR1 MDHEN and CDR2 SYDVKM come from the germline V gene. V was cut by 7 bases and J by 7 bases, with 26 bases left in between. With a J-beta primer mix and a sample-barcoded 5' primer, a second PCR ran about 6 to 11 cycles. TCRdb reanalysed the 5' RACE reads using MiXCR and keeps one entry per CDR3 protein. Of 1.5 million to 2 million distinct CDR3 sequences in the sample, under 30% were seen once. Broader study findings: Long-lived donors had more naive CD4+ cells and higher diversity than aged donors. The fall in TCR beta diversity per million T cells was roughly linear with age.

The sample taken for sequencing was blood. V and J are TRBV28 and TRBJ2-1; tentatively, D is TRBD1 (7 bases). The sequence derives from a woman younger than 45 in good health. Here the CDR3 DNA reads TGTGCCAGCACCCCCCAGGGGGGTATGAAATGGGGGAATGAGCAGTTCTTC. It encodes CASTPQGGMKWGNEQFF.